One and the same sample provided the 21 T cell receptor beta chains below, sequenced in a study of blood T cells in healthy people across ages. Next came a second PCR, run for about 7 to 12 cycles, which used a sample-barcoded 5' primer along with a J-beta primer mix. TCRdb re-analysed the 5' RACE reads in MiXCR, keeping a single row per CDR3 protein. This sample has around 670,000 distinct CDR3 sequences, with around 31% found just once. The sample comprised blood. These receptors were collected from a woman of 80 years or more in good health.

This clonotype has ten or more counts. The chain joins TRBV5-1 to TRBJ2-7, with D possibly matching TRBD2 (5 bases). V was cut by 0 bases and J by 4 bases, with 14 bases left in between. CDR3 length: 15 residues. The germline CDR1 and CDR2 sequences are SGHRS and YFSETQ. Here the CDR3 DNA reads TGCGCCAGCAGCTTGGAGTCGCGTGGAGGATACGAGCAGTACTTC. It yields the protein CASSLESRGGYEQYF.

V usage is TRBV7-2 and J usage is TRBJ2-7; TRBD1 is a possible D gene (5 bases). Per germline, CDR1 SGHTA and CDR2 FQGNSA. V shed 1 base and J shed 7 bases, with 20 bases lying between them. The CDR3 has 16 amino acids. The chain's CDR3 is CASSLGKDTTYNEQYF. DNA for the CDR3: TGTGCCAGCAGCTTAGGGAAGGACACGACCTACAATGAGCAGTACTTC.

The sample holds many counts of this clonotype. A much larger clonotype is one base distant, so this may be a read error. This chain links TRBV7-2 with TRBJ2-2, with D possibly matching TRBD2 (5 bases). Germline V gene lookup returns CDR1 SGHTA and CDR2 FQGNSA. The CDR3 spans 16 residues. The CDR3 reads CASSLARTGNTGERFF. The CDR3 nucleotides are TGTGCCAGCAGCTTAGCGAGGACGGGGAACACCGGGGAGCGGTTTTTT.

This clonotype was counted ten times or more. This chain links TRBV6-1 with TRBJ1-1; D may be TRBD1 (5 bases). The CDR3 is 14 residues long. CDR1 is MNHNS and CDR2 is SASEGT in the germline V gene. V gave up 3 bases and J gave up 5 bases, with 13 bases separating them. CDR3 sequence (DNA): TGTGCCAGCAGTGACCGGGGGTCGGAGACTGAAGCTTTCTTT. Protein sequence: CASSDRGSETEAFF.

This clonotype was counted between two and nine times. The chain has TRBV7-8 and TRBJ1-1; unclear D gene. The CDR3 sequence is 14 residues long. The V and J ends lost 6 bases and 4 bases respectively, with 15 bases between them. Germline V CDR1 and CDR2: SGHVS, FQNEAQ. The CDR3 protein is CASSFSPVGTEAFF. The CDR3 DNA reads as TGTGCCAGCAGTTTCAGTCCCGTAGGCACTGAAGCTTTCTTT.

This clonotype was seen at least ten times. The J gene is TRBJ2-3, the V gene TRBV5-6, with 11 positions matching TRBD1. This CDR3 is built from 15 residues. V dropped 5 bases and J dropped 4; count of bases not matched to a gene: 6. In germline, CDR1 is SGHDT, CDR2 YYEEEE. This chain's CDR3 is CASSSGTGGSDTQYF. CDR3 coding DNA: TGTGCCAGCAGTTCCGGGACAGGGGGATCAGATACGCAGTATTTT.

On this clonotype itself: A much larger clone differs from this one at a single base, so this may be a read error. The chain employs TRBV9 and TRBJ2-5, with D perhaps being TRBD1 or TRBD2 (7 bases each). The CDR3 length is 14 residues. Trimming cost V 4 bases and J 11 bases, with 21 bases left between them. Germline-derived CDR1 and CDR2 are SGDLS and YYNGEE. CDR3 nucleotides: TGTGCCAGCAGCTCCCAGGGAGGGGGCAATGAGCAGTACTTC. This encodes CASSSQGGGNEQYF.

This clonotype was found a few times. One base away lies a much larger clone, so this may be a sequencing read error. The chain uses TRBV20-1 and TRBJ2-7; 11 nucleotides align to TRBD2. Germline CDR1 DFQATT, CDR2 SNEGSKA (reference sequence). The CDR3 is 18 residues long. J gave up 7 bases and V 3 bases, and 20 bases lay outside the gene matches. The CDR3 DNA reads TGCAGTGCTAGCTCGGTCCTAGCGGGGGGCCGGGTGGTCTATGAGCAGTACTTC. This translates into CSASSVLAGGRVVYEQYF.

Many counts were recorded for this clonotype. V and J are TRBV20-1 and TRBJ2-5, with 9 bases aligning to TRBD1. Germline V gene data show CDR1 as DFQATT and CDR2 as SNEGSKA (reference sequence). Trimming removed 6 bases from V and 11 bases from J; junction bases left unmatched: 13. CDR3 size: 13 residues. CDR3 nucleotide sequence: TGCAGTGCGGGGGGACAGGGCCCCCTAGAGCAGTACTTC. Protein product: CSAGGQGPLEQYF.

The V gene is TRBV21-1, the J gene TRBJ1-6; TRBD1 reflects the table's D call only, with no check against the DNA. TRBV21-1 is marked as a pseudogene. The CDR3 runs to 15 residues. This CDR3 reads CASSTPGQHNSPLHF. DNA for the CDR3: TGTGCCAGCAGCACCCCGGGACAGCATAATTCACCCCTCCACTTT.

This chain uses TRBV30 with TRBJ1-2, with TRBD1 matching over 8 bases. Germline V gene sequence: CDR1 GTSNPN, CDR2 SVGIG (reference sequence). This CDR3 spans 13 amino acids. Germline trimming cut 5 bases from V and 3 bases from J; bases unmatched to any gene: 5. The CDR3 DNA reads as TGTGCCTGGCTCGAGGACAGGGACTATGGCTACACCTTC. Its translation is CAWLEDRDYGYTF.

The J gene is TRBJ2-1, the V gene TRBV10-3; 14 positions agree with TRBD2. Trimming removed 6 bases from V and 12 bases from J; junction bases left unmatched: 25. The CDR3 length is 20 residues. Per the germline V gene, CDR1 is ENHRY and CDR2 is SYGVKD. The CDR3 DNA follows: TGTGCCATCAGCCAGAGGACTAGCGGGGGGCAACAACTCTTCGACGATGGGCAGTTCTTC. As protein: CAISQRTSGGQQLFDDGQFF.

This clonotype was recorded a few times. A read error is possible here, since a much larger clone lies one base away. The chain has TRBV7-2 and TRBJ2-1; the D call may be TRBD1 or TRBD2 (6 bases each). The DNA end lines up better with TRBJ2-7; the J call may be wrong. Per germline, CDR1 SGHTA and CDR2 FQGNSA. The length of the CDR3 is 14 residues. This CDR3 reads CASSAGGGENEQYF. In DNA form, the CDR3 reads TGTGCCAGCAGCGCCGGGGGCGGCGAGAATGAGCAGTACTTC.

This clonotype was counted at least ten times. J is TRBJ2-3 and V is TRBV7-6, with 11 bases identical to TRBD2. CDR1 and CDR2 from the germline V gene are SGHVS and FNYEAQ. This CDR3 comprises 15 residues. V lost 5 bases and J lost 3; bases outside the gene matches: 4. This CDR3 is CASSPSGGWTDTQYF. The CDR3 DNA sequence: TGTGCCAGCAGCCCTAGCGGGGGGTGGACAGATACGCAGTATTTT. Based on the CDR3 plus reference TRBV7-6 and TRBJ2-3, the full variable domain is GAGVSQSPRYKVTKRGQDVALRCDPISGHVSLYWYRQALGQGPEFLTYFNYEAQQDKSGLPNDRFSAERPEGSISTLTIQRTEQRDSAMYRCASSPSGGWTDTQYFGPGTRLTVL.

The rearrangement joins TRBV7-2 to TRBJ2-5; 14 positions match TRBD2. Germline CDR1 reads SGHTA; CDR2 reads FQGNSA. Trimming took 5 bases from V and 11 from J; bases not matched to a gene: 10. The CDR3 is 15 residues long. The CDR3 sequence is CASSPPGLAGANQYF. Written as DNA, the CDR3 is TGTGCCAGCAGCCCCCCGGGACTAGCGGGGGCCAATCAGTACTTC.

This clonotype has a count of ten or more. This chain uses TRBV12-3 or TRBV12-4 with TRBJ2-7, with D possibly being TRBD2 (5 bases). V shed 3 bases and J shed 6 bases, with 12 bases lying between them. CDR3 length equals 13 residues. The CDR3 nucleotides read TGTGCCAGCAGTTTTGAGCGGTGGGGCGAGCAGTACTTC. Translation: CASSFERWGEQYF.

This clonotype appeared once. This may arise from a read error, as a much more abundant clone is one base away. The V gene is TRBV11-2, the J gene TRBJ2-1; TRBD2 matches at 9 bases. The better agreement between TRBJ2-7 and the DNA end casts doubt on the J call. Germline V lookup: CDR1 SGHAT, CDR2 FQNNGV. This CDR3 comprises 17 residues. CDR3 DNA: TGTGCCAGGGGGACTAGCAGGGCTTCCCCCCGTGGCGGCGAGCAGTACTTC. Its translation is CARGTSRASPRGGEQYF.

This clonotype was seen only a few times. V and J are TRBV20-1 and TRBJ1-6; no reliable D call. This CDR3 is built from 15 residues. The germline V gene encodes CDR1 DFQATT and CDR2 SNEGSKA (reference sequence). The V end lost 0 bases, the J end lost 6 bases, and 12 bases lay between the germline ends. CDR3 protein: CSARDHEPVNSPLHF. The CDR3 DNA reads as TGCAGTGCTAGAGATCATGAGCCGGTTAATTCACCCCTCCACTTT.

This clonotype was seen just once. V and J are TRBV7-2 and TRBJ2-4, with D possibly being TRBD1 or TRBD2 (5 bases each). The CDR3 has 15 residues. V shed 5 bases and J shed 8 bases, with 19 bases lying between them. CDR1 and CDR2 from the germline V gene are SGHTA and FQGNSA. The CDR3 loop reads CASSMGGSWGYIQYF. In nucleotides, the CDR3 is TGTGCCAGCAGCATGGGCGGATCCTGGGGGTACATTCAGTACTTC.

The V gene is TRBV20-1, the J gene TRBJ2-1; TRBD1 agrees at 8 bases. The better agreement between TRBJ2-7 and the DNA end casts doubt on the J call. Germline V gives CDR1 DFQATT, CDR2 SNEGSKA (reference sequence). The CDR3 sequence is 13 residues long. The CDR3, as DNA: TGCAGTGCTAGAGATCGGACAGGGTACGAGCAGTACTTC. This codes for CSARDRTGYEQYF.

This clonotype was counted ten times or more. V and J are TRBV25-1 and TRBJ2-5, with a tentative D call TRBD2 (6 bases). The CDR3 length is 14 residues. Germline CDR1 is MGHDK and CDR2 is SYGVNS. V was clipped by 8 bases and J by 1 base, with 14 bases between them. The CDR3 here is CASGRGSRQETQYF. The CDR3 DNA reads TGTGCCAGCGGACGGGGGTCCCGCCAAGAGACCCAGTACTTC. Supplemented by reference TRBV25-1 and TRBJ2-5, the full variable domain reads EADIYQTPRYLVIGTGKKITLECSQTMGHDKMYWYQQDPGMELHLIHYSYGVNSTEKGDLSSESTVSRIRTEHFPLTLESARPSHTSQYLCASGRGSRQETQYFGPGTRLLVL.